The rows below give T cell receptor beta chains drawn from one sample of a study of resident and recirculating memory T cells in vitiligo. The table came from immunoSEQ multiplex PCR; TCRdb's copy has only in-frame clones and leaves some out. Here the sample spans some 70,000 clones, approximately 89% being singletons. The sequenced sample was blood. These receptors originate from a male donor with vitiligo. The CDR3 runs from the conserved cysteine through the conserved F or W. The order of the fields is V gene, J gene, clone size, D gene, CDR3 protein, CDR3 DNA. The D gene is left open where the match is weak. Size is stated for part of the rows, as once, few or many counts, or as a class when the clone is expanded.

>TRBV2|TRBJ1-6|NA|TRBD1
CASRQTGANSPLHF
TGTGCCAGCAGACAAACAGGGGCCAATTCACCCCTCCACTTT
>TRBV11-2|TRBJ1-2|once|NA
CASSSLQGNYGYTF
TGTGCCAGCAGCTCTCTTCAGGGCAACTATGGCTACACCTTC
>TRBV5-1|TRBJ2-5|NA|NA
CASSLALARRTQYF
TGCGCCAGCAGCTTGGCTTTAGCCCGCCGGACCCAGTACTTC
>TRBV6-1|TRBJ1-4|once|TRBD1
CASRSGTGGNEKLFF
TGTGCCAGCAGATCCGGGACAGGGGGTAATGAAAAACTGTTTTTT
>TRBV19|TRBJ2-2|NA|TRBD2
CASSPLGLAANTGELFF
TGTGCCAGTAGCCCTCTTGGACTAGCAGCGAACACCGGGGAGCTGTTTTTT
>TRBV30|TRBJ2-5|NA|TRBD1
CAWRRKGQGLGTQYF
TGTGCCTGGAGAAGAAAGGGACAGGGATTGGGGACCCAGTACTTC
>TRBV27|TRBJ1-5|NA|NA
CASSSRVYQPQHF
TGTGCCAGCAGTTCGCGTGTATATCAGCCCCAGCATTTT
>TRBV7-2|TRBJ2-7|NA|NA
CASSALPGNPYEQYF
TGTGCCAGCAGCGCCCTACCGGGGAATCCCTACGAGCAGTACTTC
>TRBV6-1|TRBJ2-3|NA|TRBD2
CASSDPGGGSTDTQYF
TGTGCCAGCAGTGATCCCGGGGGGGGAAGCACAGATACGCAGTATTTT
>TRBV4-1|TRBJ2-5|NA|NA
CASSQDYTGRPGTQYF
TGCGCCAGCAGCCAAGATTATACAGGCCGTCCGGGGACCCAGTACTTC
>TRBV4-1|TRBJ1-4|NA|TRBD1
CASSQPGTGLGEKLFF
TGCGCCAGCAGCCAACCCGGGACAGGGCTCGGTGAAAAACTGTTTTTT
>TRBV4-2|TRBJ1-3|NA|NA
CASSQSGSSSGNTIYF
TGTGCCAGCAGCCAAAGCGGTTCCTCTTCGGGAAACACCATATATTTT
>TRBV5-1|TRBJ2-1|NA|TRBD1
CASSLGTASYNEQFF
TGCGCCAGCAGCTTAGGGACAGCGTCCTACAATGAGCAGTTCTTC
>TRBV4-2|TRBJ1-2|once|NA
CASSQQDTNYGYTF
TGTGCCAGCAGCCAACAGGATACTAACTATGGCTACACCTTC
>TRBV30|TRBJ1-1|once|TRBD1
CAWSEARTGVTEAFF
TGTGCCTGGAGTGAGGCTAGGACAGGGGTCACTGAAGCTTTCTTT
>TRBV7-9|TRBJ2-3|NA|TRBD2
CASSFPSGGRTDTQYF
TGTGCCAGCAGCTTCCCTAGCGGGGGTCGCACAGATACGCAGTATTTT
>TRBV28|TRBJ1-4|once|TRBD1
CASSDTGDLNEKLFF
TGTGCCAGCAGTGATACAGGGGACCTTAATGAAAAACTGTTTTTT
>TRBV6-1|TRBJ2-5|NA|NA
CASNYQGQPQETQYF
TGTGCCAGCAACTATCAAGGACAACCGCAAGAGACCCAGTACTTC
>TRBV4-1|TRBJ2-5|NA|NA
CASSQVRGGWQETQYF
TGCGCCAGCAGCCAAGTGAGGGGGGGCTGGCAAGAGACCCAGTACTTC
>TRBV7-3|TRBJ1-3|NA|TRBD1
CASSLTGEAGNTIYF
TGTGCCAGCAGCCTGACAGGGGAGGCGGGAAACACCATATATTTT
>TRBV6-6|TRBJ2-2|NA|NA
CASSPRLTGELFF
TGTGCCAGCAGCCCTAGACTCACCGGGGAGCTGTTTTTT
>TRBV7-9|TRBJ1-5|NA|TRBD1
CASSLGTTGLTYSNQPQHF
TGTGCCAGCAGCCTGGGAACGACAGGGTTGACTTATAGCAATCAGCCCCAGCATTTT
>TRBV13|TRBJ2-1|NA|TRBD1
CASSYGQGLRDEQFF
TGTGCCAGCAGCTACGGACAGGGACTTCGGGATGAGCAGTTCTTC
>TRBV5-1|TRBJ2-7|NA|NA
CASSLTKQGYEQYF
TGCGCCAGCAGCTTGACTAAACAAGGTTACGAGCAGTACTTC
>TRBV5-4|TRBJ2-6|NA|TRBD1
CASSPGAGGANSGANVLTF
TGTGCCAGCAGCCCGGGAGCAGGGGGCGCCAACTCTGGGGCCAACGTCCTGACTTTC
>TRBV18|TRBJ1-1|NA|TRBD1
CASSLGQGGTEAFF
TGTGCCAGCTCACTAGGACAGGGGGGGACTGAAGCTTTCTTT
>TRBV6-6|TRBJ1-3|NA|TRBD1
CASSYPDRAGNTIYF
TGTGCCAGCAGTTACCCGGACAGGGCGGGAAACACCATATATTTT
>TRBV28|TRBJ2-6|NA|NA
CASSTGGANVLTF
TGTGCCAGCAGTACGGGGGGGGCCAACGTCCTGACTTTC
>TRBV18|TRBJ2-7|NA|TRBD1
CASSPGQGTYEQYF
TGTGCCAGCTCACCCGGACAGGGTACCTACGAGCAGTACTTC
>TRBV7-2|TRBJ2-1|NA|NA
CASSFSQGHEQFF
TGTGCCAGCAGCTTCTCCCAGGGGCATGAGCAGTTCTTC
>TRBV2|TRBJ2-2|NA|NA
CASTTTQYSTGELFF
TGTGCCAGCACCACAACCCAATACAGCACCGGGGAGCTGTTTTTT
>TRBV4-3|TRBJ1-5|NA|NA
CASSQEVSGFNQPQHF
TGCGCCAGCAGCCAAGAAGTCAGTGGTTTCAATCAGCCCCAGCATTTT
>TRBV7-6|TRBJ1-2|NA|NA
CASSTDYYGYTF
TGTGCCAGCAGCACGGATTACTATGGTTACACCTTC
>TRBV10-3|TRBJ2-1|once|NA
CAISYRDNEQFF
TGTGCCATCAGTTACCGAGACAATGAGCAGTTCTTC
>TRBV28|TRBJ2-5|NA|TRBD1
CASSLGTVEGETQYF
TGTGCCAGCAGTTTGGGGACAGTAGAAGGGGAGACCCAGTACTTC
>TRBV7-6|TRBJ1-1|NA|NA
CASSMDTALNTEAFF
TGTGCCAGCTCAATGGACACAGCCCTGAACACTGAAGCTTTCTTT
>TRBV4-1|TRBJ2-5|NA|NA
CASSHRDNGWETQYF
TGCGCCAGCAGCCACAGGGACAACGGGTGGGAGACCCAGTACTTC
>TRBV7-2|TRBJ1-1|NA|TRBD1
CASSLQGANTEAFF
TGTGCCAGCAGCTTACAGGGGGCGAACACTGAAGCTTTCTTT
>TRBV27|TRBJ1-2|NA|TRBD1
CASSFEVQGVGGYTF
TGTGCCAGCAGTTTTGAGGTCCAGGGGGTAGGTGGCTACACCTTC
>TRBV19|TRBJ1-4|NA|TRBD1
CASRDRVSTNEKLFF
TGTGCCAGTCGGGACAGGGTATCGACTAATGAAAAACTGTTTTTT
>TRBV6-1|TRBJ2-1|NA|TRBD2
CASRVSGGLGNEQFF
TGTGCCAGCAGGGTTAGCGGGGGCCTTGGCAATGAGCAGTTCTTC
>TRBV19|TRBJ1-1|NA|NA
CASQGQGRTEAFF
TGTGCCAGTCAAGGGCAGGGAAGGACTGAAGCTTTCTTT
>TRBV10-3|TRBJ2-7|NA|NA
CAISEQVTAYEQYF
TGTGCCATCAGTGAGCAAGTGACAGCATACGAGCAGTACTTC
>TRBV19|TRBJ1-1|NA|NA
CASSIYPDTRQHTEAFF
TGTGCCAGTAGTATTTACCCAGACACACGACAGCACACTGAAGCTTTCTTT
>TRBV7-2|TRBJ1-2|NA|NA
CASSLYGQGYGYTF
TGTGCCAGCAGCTTATATGGGCAGGGCTATGGCTACACCTTC
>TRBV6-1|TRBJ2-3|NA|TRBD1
CASSRDRGTIDTQYF
TGTGCCAGCAGCCGGGACAGGGGGACGATAGATACGCAGTATTTT
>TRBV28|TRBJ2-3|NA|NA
CASSRGNTGYQDTQYF
TGTGCCAGCAGTCGAGGGAATACAGGGTACCAAGATACGCAGTATTTT
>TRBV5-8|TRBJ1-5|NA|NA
CASSLDARVGQPQHF
TGTGCCAGCAGCTTGGATGCCAGGGTAGGTCAGCCCCAGCATTTT
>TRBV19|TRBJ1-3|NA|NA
CASSPGPGQLSGNTIYF
TGTGCCAGTAGTCCAGGCCCCGGACAGCTCTCTGGAAACACCATATATTTT
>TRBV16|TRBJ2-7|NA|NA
CASSHNYEQYF
TGTGCCAGCAGCCATAACTACGAGCAGTACTTC
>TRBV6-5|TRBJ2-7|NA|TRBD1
CASSQPRTGSYEQYF
TGTGCCAGCAGTCAGCCCCGGACAGGTTCCTACGAGCAGTACTTC
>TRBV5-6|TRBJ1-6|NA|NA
CASSLGTASHSPLHF
TGTGCCAGCAGCTTGGGGACAGCTTCTCATTCACCCCTCCACTTT
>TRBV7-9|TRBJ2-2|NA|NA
CASRRTGELFF
TGTGCCAGCCGGCGGACCGGGGAGCTGTTTTTT
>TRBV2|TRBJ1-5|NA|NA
CASRGAGRYQPQHF
TGTGCCAGCAGAGGGGCCGGGCGCTATCAGCCCCAGCATTTT
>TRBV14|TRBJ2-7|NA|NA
CASSRDRRGYEQYF
TGTGCCAGCAGCCGGGACAGGCGGGGGTACGAGCAGTACTTC
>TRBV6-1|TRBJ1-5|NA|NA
CASSDPDTFIQPQHF
TGTGCCAGCAGTGATCCGGACACCTTTATTCAGCCCCAGCATTTT
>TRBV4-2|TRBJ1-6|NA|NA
CASSQGLRTGSVNNSPLHF
TGTGCCAGCAGCCAGGGTCTACGAACAGGGTCGGTGAACAATTCACCCCTCCACTTT
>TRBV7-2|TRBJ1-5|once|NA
CASSLSRDQPQHF
TGTGCCAGCAGCTTATCCAGGGATCAGCCCCAGCATTTT
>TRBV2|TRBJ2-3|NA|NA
CASTLTIGTQYF
TGTGCCAGCACCCTGACTATTGGCACGCAGTATTTT
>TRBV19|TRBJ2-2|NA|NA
CASSIARRRPNTGELFF
TGTGCCAGTAGTATAGCCCGCCGGCGGCCGAACACCGGGGAGCTGTTTTTT